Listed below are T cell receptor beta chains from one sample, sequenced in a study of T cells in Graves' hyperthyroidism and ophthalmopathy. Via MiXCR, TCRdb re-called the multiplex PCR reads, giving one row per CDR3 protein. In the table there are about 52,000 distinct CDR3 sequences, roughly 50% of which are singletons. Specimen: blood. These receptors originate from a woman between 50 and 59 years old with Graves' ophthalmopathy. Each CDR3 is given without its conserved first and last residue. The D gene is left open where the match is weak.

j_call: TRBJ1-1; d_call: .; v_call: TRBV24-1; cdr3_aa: ATRDSRGDTEAF
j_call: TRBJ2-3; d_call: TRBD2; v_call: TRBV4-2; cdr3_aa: ASSQDLAGGTDTQY
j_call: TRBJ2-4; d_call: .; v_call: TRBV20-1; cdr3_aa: SVRGPAGDQIQY
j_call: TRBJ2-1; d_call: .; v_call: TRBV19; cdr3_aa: ASSIARLVHNEQF
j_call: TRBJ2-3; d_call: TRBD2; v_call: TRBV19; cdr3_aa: ASSRLAGGPDTQY
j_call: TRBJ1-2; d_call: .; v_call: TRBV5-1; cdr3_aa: ASSREGGRGYA
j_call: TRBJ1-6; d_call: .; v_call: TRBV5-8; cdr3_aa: ASSLGGLGPGRNSPLH
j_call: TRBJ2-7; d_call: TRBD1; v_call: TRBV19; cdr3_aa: ASSITTGYEQY
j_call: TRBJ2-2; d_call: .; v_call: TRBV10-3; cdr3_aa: AISDSSERAGELF
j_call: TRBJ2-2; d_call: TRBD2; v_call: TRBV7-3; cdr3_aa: ASSSTLAGGNTGELF
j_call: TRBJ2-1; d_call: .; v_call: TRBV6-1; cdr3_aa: ASSHVGSDNEQF
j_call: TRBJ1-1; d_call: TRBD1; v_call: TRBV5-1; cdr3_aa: ASSSSGQGGQRAAF
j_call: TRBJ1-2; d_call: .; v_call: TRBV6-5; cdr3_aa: ASSLGLGFFGYT
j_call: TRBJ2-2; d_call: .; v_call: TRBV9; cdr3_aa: ASSPSEVVGELF
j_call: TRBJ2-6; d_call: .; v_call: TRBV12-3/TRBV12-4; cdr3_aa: ASNLRRRSGANVLT
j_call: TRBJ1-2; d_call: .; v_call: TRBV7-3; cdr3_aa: ASSWTDYGYT
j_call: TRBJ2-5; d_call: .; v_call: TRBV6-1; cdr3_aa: ASSEAETQY
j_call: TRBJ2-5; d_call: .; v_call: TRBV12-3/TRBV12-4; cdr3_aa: ASSFTDSNQPQY
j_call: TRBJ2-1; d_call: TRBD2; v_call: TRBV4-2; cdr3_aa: ASSQAGTSGRFQF
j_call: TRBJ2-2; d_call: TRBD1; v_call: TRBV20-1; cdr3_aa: SASVHRDATGVGELF
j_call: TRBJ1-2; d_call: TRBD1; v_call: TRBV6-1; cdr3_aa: ASRNPGTGGQGYT
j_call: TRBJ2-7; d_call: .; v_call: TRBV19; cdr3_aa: ASSMVPSNEQC
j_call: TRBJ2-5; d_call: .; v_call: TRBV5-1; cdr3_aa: ASSFARQETQY
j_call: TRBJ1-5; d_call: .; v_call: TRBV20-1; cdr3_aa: SARWSTASNQPQH
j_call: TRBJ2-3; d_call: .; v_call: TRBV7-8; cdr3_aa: ASSLAGSQY
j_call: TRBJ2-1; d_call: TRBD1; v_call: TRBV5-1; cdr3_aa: ASTPGQGDTDTQF
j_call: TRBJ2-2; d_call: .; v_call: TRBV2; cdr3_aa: ASSLDEVAGELF
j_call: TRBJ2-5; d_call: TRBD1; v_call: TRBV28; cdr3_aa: ASTRQGEQETQY
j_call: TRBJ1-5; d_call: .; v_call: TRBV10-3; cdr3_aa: AISESFSNQPQH
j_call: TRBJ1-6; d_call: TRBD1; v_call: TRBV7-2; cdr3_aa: ASSGRDRGHSPLH
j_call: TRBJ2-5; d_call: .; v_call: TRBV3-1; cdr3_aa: ASSQEKGVTQY
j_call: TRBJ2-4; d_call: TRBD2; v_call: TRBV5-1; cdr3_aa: ASSLDGGWNIQY
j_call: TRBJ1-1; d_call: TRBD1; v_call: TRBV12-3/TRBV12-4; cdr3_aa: ASSPTGMAEAF